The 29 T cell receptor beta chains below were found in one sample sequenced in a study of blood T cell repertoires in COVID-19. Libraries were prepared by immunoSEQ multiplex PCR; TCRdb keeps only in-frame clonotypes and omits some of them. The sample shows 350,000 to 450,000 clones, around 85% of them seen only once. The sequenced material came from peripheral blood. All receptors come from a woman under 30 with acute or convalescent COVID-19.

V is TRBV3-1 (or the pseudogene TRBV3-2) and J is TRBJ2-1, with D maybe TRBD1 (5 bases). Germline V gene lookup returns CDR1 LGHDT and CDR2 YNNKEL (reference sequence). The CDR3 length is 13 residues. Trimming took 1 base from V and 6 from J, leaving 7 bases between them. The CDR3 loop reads CASSQGGANEQFF. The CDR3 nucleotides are TGTGCCAGCAGCCAAGGTGGGGCCAATGAGCAGTTCTTC.

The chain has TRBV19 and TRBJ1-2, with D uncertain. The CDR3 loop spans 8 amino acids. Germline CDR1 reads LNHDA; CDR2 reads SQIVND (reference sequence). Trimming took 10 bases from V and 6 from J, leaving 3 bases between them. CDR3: CATDGYTF. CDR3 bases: TGTGCCACAGATGGCTACACCTTC.

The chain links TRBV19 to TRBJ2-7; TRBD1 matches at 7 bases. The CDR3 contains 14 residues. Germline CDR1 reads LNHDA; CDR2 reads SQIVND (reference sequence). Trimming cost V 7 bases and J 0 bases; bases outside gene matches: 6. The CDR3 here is CASTLTGTSYEQYF. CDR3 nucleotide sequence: TGTGCCAGTACCCTGACAGGGACCTCCTACGAGCAGTACTTC.

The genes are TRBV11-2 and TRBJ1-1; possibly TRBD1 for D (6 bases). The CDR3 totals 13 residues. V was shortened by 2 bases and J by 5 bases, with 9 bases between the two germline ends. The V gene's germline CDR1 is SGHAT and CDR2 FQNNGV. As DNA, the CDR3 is TGTGCCAGCAGCTTATATCAGGGGACTGAAGCTTTCTTT. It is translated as CASSLYQGTEAFF.

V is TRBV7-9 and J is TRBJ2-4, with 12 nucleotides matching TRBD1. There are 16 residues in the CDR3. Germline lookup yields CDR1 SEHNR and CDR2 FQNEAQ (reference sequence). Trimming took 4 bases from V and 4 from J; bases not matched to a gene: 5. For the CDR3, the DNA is TGTGCCAGCAGCTCCGGGACAGGGGGCTCAAAAAACATTCAGTACTTC. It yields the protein CASSSGTGGSKNIQYF.

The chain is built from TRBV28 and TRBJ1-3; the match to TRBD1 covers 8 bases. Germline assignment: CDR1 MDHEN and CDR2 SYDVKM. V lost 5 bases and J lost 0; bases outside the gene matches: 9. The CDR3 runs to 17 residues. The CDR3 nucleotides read TGTGCCAGCAGTATAGGGACAGGCGCGCTCTCTGGAAACACCATATATTTT. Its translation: CASSIGTGALSGNTIYF. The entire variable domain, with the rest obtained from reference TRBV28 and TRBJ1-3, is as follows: DVKVTQSSRYLVKRTGEKVFLECVQDMDHENMFWYRQDPGLGLRLIYFSYDVKMKEKGDIPEGYSVSREKKERFSLILESASTNQTSMYLCASSIGTGALSGNTIYFGEGSWLTVV.

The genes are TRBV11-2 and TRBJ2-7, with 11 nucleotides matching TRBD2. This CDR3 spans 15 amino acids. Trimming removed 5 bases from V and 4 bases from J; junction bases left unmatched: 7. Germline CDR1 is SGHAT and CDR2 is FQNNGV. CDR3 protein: CASSITSGSEYEQYF. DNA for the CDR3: TGTGCCAGCAGCATAACTAGCGGGAGTGAGTACGAGCAGTACTTC. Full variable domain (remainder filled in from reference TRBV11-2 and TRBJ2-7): EAGVAQSPRYKIIEKRQSVAFWCNPISGHATLYWYQQILGQGPKLLIQFQNNGVVDDSQLPKDRFSAERLKGVDSTLKIQPAKLEDSAVYLCASSITSGSEYEQYFGPGTRLTVT.

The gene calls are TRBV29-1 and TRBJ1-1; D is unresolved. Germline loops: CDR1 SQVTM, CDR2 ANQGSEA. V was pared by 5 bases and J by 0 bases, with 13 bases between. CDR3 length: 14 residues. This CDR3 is CSVSRRLVNTEAFF. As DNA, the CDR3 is TGCAGCGTTTCCCGGCGACTGGTGAACACTGAAGCTTTCTTT.

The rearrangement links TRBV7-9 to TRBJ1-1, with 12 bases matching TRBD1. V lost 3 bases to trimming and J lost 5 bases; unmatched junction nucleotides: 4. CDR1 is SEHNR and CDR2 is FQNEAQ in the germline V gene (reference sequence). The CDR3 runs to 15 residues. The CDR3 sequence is CASSLGQGAQTEAFF. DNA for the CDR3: TGTGCCAGCAGCTTGGGACAGGGGGCGCAAACTGAAGCTTTCTTT.

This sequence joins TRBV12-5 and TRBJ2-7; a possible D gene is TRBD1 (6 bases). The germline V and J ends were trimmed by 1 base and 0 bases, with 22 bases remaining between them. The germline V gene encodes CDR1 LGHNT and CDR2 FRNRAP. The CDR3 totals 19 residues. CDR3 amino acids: CASGLGGGWGLQGSYEQYF. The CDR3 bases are TGTGCTAGTGGTTTGGGGGGCGGGTGGGGGCTTCAGGGCTCCTACGAGCAGTACTTC. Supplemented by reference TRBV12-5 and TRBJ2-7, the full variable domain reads DARVTQTPRHKVTEMGQEVTMRCQPILGHNTVFWYRQTMMQGLELLAYFRNRAPLDDSGMPKDRFSAEMPDATLATLKIQPSEPRDSAVYFCASGLGGGWGLQGSYEQYFGPGTRLTVT.

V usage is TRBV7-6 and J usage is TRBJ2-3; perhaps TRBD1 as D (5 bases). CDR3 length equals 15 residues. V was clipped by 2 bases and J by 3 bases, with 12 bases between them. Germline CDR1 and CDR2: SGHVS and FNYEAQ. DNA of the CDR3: TGTGCCAGCAGCTTACAGCAGGGTGGGACAGATACGCAGTATTTT. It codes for CASSLQQGGTDTQYF.

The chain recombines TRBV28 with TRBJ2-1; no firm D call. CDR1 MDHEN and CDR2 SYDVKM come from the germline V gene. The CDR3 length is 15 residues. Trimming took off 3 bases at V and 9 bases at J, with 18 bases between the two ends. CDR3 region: CASSFLLAEVAEQFF. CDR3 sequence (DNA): TGTGCCAGCAGTTTTCTCTTGGCCGAAGTCGCTGAGCAGTTCTTC.

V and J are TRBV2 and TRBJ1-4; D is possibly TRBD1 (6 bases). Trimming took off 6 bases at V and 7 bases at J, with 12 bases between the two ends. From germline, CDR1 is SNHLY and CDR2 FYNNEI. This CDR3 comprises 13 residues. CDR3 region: CASSRGEGEKLFF. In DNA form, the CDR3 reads TGTGCCAGCAGCAGGGGAGAAGGTGAAAAACTGTTTTTT.

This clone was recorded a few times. In nucleotides, the CDR3 is TGTGCCAGCAGTTACATGTGGACATCCACTGAAGCTTTCTTT. Translation: CASSYMWTSTEAFF. The chain has TRBV6-5 and TRBJ1-1; a possible D gene is TRBD1 (5 bases). Trimming removed 2 bases from V and 4 bases from J, with 11 bases in between. CDR1 and CDR2 (germline): MNHEY, SVGAGI. The CDR3 is made up of 14 amino acids.

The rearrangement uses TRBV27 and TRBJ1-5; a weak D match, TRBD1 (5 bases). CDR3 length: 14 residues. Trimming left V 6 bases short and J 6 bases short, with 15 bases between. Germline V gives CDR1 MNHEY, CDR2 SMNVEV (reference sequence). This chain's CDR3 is CASRKDTAGQPQHF. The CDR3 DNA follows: TGTGCCAGCAGGAAGGACACGGCCGGTCAGCCCCAGCATTTT.

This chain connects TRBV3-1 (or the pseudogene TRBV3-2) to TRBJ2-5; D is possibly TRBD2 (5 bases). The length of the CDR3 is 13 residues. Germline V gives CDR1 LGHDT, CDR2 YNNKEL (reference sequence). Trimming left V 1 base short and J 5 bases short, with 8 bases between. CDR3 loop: CASSQGGVETQYF. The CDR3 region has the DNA TGTGCCAGCAGCCAAGGGGGAGTCGAGACCCAGTACTTC.

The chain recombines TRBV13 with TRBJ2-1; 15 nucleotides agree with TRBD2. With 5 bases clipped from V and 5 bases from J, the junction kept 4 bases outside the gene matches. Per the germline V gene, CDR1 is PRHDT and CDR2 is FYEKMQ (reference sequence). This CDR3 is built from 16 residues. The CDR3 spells CASSRGLAGGNNEQFF. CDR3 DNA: TGTGCCAGCAGCAGAGGACTAGCGGGGGGGAACAATGAGCAGTTCTTC.

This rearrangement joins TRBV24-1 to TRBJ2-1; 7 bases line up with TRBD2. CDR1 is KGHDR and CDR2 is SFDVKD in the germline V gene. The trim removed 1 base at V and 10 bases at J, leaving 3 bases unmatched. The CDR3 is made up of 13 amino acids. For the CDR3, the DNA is TGTGCCACCAGTGATTTTTGGGAGGGGGAGCAGTTCTTC. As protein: CATSDFWEGEQFF.

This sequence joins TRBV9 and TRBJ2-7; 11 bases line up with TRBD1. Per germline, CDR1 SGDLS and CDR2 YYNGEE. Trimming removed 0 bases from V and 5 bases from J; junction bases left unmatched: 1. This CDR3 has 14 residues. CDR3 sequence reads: CASSVGDRGDEQYF. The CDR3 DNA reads TGTGCCAGCAGCGTAGGGGACAGGGGGGACGAGCAGTACTTC. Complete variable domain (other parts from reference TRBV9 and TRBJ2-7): DSGVTQTPKHLITATGQRVTLRCSPRSGDLSVYWYQQSLDQGLQFLIQYYNGEERAKGNILERFSAQQFPDLHSELNLSSLELGDSALYFCASSVGDRGDEQYFGPGTRLTVT.

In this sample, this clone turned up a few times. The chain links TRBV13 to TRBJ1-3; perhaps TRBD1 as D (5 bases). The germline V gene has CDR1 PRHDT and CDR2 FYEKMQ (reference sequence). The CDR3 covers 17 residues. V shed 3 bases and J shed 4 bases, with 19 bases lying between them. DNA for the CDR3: TGTGCCAGCAGCTTCCCGCGGGACGCCTGGGGGGGAAACACCATATATTTT. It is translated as CASSFPRDAWGGNTIYF.

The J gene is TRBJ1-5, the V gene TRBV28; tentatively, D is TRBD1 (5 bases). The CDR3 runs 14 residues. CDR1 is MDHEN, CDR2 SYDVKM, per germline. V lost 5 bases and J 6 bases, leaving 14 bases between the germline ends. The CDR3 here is CASSPSQAPQPQHF. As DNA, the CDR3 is TGTGCCAGCAGTCCGTCACAGGCGCCTCAGCCCCAGCATTTT.

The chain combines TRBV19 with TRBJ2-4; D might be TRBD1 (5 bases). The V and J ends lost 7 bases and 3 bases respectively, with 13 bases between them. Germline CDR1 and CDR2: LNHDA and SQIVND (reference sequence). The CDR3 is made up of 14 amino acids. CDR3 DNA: TGTGCCAGTACTCAGGGAATGGGCAAAAACATTCAGTACTTC. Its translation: CASTQGMGKNIQYF.

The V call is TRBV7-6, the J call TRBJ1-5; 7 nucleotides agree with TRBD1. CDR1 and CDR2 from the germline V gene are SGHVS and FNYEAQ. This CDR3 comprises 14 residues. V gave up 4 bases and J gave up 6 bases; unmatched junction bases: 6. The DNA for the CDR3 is TGTGCCAGCAGCTCCTCGACAGGGCTTCAGCCCCAGCATTTT. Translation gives CASSSSTGLQPQHF.

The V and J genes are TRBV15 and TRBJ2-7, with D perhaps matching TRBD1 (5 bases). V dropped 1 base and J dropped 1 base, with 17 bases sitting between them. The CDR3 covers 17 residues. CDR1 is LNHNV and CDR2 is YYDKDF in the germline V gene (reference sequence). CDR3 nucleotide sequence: TGTGCCACCAGCAGAGCCCCAAGGGCAGGGCCTTCCTACGAGCAGTACTTC. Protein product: CATSRAPRAGPSYEQYF.

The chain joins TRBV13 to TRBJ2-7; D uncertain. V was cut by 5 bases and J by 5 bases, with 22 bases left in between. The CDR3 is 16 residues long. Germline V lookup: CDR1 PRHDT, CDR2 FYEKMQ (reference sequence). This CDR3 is CASSTREVRNPHEQYF. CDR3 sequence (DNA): TGTGCCAGCAGCACCCGTGAGGTCCGGAACCCCCACGAGCAGTACTTC.

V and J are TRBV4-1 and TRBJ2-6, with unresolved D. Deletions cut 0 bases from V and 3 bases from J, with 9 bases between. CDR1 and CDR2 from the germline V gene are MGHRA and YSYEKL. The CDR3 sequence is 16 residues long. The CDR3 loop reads CASSQDPGGGANVLTF. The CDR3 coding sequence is TGCGCCAGCAGCCAAGATCCGGGTGGTGGGGCCAACGTCCTGACTTTC.

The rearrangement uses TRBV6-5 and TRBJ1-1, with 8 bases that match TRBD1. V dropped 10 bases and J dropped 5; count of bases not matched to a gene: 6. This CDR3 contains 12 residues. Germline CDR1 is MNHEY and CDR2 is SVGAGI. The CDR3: CATNRGGTEAFF. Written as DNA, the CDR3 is TGTGCCACAAACAGGGGGGGGACTGAAGCTTTCTTT.

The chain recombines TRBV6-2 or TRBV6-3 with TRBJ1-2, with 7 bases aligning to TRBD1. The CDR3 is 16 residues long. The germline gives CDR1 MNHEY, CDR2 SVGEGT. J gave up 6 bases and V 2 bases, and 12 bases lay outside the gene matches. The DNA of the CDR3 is TGTGCCAGCAGTTACGAGACAGGGATAAATATCCATGGCTACACCTTC. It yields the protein CASSYETGINIHGYTF.

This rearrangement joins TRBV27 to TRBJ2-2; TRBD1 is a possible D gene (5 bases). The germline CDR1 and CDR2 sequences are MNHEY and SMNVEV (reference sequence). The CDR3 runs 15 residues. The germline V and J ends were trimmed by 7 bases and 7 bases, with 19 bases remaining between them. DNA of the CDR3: TGTGCCAGCACCATTGTAGCAGGGTTGGACGGGGAGCTGTTTTTT. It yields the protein CASTIVAGLDGELFF.